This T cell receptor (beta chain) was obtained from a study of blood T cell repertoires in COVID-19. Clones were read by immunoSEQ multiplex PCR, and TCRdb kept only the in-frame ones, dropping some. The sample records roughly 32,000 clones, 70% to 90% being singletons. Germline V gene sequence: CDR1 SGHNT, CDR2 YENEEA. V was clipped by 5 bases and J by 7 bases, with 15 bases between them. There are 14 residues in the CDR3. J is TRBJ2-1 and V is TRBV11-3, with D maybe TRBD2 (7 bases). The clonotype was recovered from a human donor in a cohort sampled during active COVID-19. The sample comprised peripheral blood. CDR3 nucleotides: TGTGCCAGCAGCGGAGGGGGGGCGCGTAATGAGCAGTTCTTC. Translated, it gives CASSGGGARNEQFF.